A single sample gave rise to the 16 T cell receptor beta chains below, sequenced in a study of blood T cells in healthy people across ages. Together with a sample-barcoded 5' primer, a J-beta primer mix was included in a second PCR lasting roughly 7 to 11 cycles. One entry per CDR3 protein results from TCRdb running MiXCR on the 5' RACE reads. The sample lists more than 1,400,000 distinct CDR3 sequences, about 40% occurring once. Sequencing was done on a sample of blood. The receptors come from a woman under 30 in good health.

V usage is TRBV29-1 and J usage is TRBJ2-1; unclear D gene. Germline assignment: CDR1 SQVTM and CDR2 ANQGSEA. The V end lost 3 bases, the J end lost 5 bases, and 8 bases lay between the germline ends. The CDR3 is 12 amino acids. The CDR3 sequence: CSVENVDNEQFF. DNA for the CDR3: TGCAGCGTTGAGAACGTAGACAATGAGCAGTTCTTC.

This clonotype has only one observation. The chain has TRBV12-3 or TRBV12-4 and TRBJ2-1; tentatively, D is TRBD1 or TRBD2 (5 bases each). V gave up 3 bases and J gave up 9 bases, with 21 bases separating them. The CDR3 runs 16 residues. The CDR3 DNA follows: TGTGCCAGCAGTTTTGGGGCTAGCATTGGTTCGTTTGAGCAGTTCTTC. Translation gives CASSFGASIGSFEQFF.

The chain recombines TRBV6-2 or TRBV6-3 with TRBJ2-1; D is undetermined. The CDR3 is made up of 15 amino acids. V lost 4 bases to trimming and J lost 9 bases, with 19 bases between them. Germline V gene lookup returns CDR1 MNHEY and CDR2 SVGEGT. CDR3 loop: CASSWHMGIGIEQFF. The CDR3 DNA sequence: TGTGCCAGCAGTTGGCACATGGGCATCGGTATTGAGCAGTTCTTC.

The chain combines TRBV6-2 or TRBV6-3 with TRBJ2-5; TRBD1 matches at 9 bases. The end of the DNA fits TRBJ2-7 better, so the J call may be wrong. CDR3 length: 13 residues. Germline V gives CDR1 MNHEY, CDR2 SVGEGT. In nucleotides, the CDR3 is TGTGCCAGCAGGACGGACAGGGGCAACGAGCAGTACTTC. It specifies CASRTDRGNEQYF.

The CDR3 protein is CAISVGQINYGYTF. CDR3 in DNA: TGTGCCATCAGTGTTGGGCAGATTAACTATGGCTACACCTTC. This chain links TRBV10-3 with TRBJ1-2; no firm D call. The CDR3 runs 14 residues. Trimming shortened V by 4 bases and J by 1 base, and 10 bases separated the two germline ends. CDR1 and CDR2 (germline): ENHRY, SYGVKD.

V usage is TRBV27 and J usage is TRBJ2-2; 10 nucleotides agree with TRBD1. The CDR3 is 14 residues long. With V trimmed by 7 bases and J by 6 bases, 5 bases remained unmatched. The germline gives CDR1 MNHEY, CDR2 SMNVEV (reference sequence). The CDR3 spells CASTGQGYAGELFF. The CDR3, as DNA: TGTGCCAGCACGGGACAGGGGTACGCCGGGGAGCTGTTTTTT.

CDR3 bases: TGTGCCAGCAGTTACTCGGAGAGAGTAGGGGACACCGGGGAGCTGTTTTTT. Translated, it gives CASSYSERVGDTGELFF. The chain recombines TRBV6-2 or TRBV6-3 with TRBJ2-2; TRBD1 is a possible D gene (5 bases). Germline-derived CDR1 and CDR2 are MNHEY and SVGEGT. The CDR3 sequence is 17 residues long. The V end was cut by 0 bases, the J end by 3 bases, with 14 bases between.

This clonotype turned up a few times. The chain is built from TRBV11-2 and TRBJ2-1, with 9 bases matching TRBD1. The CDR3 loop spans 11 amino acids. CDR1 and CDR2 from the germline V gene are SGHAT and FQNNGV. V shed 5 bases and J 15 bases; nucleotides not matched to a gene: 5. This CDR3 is CASSHGTGRFF. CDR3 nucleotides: TGTGCCAGCAGCCATGGGACAGGGAGGTTCTTC.

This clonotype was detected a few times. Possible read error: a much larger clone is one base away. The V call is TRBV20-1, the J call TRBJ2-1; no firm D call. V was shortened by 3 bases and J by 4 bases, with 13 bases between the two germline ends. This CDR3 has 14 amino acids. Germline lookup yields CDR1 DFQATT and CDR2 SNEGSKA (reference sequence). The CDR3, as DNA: TGCAGTGCTAGCCCCATGCCTACTTACAATGAGCAGTTCTTC. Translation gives CSASPMPTYNEQFF.

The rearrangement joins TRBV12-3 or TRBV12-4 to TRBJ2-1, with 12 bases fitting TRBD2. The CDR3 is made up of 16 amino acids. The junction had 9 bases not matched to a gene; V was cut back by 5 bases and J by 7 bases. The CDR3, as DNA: TGTGCCAGCAGTGAAGCCCTAGCGGGGGGGCCGAATGAGCAGTTCTTC. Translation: CASSEALAGGPNEQFF.

As DNA, the CDR3 is TGCGCCAGCAGCTTGGGAAAGAAAGAGACCCAGTACTTC. This sequence encodes CASSLGKKETQYF. The chain is built from TRBV5-1 and TRBJ2-5; D is unresolved. CDR1 and CDR2 (germline): SGHRS, YFSETQ. The germline V and J ends were trimmed by 0 bases and 3 bases, with 6 bases remaining between them. The length of the CDR3 is 13 residues.

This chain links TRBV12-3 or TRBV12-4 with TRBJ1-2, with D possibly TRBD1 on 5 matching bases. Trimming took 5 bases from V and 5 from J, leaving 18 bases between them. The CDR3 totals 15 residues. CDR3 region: CASSASAGYLYGYTF. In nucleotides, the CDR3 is TGTGCCAGCAGTGCATCCGCAGGGTATCTTTATGGCTACACCTTC.

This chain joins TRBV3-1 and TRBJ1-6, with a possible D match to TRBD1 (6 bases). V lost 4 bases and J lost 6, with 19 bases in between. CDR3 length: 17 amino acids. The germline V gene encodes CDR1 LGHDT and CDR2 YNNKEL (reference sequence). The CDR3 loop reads CASSLPKGGRSNSPLHF. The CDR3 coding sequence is TGTGCCAGCAGCCTCCCCAAAGGGGGACGCAGTAATTCACCCCTCCACTTT.

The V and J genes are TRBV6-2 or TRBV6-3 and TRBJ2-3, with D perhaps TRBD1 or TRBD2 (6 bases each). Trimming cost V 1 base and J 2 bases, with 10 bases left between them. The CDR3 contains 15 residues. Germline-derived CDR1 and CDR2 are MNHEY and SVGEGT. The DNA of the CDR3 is TGTGCCAGCAGTTACTGGGGGGCTTTCACAGATACGCAGTATTTT. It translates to CASSYWGAFTDTQYF.

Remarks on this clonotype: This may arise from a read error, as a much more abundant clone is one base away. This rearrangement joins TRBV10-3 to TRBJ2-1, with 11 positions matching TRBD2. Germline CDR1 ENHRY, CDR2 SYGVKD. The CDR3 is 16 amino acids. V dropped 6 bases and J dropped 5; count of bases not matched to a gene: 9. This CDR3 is CAISGATSGGDNEQFF. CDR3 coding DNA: TGTGCCATCAGCGGGGCCACTAGCGGGGGCGACAATGAGCAGTTCTTC.

CDR3 region: CASNSRADLHEQYF. The CDR3 bases are TGTGCCAGCAACAGCAGGGCAGATCTCCATGAGCAGTACTTC. The J gene is TRBJ2-5, the V gene TRBV9; possible D gene TRBD1, 5 bases. Trimming removed 6 bases from V and 11 bases from J, with 23 bases in between. This CDR3 contains 14 residues. Germline V CDR1 and CDR2: SGDLS, YYNGEE.